This T cell receptor beta chain was sequenced in a study of spatial heterogeneity in lung cancer. The sample holds a few counts of this clonotype. This CDR3 is built from 14 residues. Germline V gene lookup returns CDR1 SEHNR and CDR2 FQNEAQ (reference sequence). V lost 1 base, J lost 3 bases, and 9 bases lay in between. Each molecule of TCR cDNA was tagged with one unique molecular identifier. TCRdb fed the 5' RACE reads into MiXCR, producing one record per CDR3 protein. Of some 16,000 distinct CDR3 sequences in the sample, 19% were seen once. Regarding time point: blood at routine non-recurrence follow-up after resection. The sequenced material consisted of unsorted whole RNA from tumor, nontumor lung or frozen PBMC.

The chain links TRBV7-9 to TRBJ2-5, with TRBD2 as a possible D gene (6 bases). This TCR derives from a male donor with early-stage non-small cell lung cancer. The source was PBMCs, collected at follow-up. The CDR3 DNA follows: TGTGCCAGCAGCTTAGGGGGGGAAAAAGAGACCCAGTACTTC. Its protein is CASSLGGEKETQYF.